The sequence of this TCR beta chain was determined in a study of blood T cells in healthy people across ages. V lost 5 bases and J 5 bases, leaving 18 bases between the germline ends. Germline assignment: CDR1 SGHTA and CDR2 FQGNSA. There are 15 residues in the CDR3. Then a second PCR, running roughly 7 to 11 cycles, was carried out with a sample-barcoded 5' primer and a J-beta primer mix. TCRdb used MiXCR to reprocess the 5' RACE reads, holding one entry per CDR3 protein. The sample consists of approximately 800,000 distinct CDR3 sequences, under 80% of them appearing once. The rearrangement uses TRBV7-2 and TRBJ1-2; D perhaps matches TRBD1 (5 bases). The specimen sequenced was blood. This TCR was recovered from a man aged 30 to 45 in good health. CDR3 loop: CASSPLQGARYGYTF. The CDR3 nucleotides read TGTGCCAGCAGCCCCCTCCAAGGGGCGCGATATGGCTACACCTTC.